This TCR beta chain appears in the sequencing data of a study of cytomegalovirus exposure and HLA in healthy donors. General study points: Later analysis identified about 18,000 TCR beta sequences associated with HLA alleles, using a false discovery rate threshold of 0.05.

Comments on this clone: Its antigen is unknown. The same CDR3 also results from other DNA sequences found in this sample.

A multiplex PCR was run with 60 Vbeta primers and 13 Jbeta primers. Produced via immunoSEQ multiplex PCR; TCRdb's table is partial and in-frame only. The sample records 170,000 or so clones, 75% to 85% being singletons. The sample was PBMCs. The source of this sequence is a boy younger than 18 in good health and CMV-seronegative.

CDR3 DNA sequence: TGTGCCAGCAGGCTGGACAGCTATAGCAATCAGCCCCAGCATTTT. This sequence encodes CASRLDSYSNQPQHF. J is TRBJ1-5 and V is TRBV2; tentatively, D is TRBD1 (6 bases). Trimming cost V 6 bases and J 0 bases, with 12 bases left between them. CDR1 and CDR2 from the germline V gene are SNHLY and FYNNEI. This CDR3 comprises 15 residues.